One T cell receptor (beta chain) is described in this entry. Its antigen is undetermined. Sequencing was performed with immunoSEQ multiplex PCR; in TCRdb, only in-frame clones are kept and a portion is missing. The table includes 85,000 to 120,000 clones, 90% to 95% detected once. This specimen comes from a study of siplizumab effects on memory and regulatory T cells. Findings and caveats of the study: Naive T cells were seen as more diverse than memory cells and as major alloresponse contributors. Sequences below about 10^-5 frequency were poorly captured, and few alloreactive clones mapped to unstimulated subsets.

J was trimmed by 1 base and V by 3 bases; bases with no gene match: 1. Germline loops: CDR1 SGHRS, CDR2 YFSETQ. The CDR3 sequence is 13 residues long. The sequencing input was CD4+ T cells sorted from blood. The chain couples TRBV5-1 to TRBJ2-7, with 7 bases aligning to TRBD1. The receptor's source is a human donor in good health. CDR3 coding DNA: TGCGCCAGCAGCTGGGGACAGTCCTACGAGCAGTACTTC. Protein sequence: CASSWGQSYEQYF.